Each of the 15 T cell receptor beta chains below was sequenced from the same sample in a study of cytomegalovirus exposure and HLA in healthy donors. Primers for the PCR totalled 60 Vbeta and 13 Jbeta. Produced via immunoSEQ multiplex PCR; TCRdb's table is partial and in-frame only. The sample shows 150,000 or so clones, approximately 83% of them seen only once. Sequenced: PBMCs. These receptors originate from a male donor in good health and CMV-seronegative.

This clone has just a few counts. The rearrangement links TRBV30 to TRBJ1-1; D is undetermined. Trimming removed 4 bases from V and 5 bases from J, with 8 bases in between. Per germline, CDR1 GTSNPN and CDR2 SVGIG (reference sequence). This CDR3 has 11 amino acids. CDR3 in amino acids: CAWMRWTEAFF. In DNA form, the CDR3 reads TGTGCCTGGATGCGATGGACTGAAGCTTTCTTT.

The chain has TRBV7-2 and TRBJ2-1; TRBD1 matches at 8 bases. Trimming at V came to 1 base and at J to 5 bases, leaving 4 bases not matched to a gene. Germline lookup yields CDR1 SGHTA and CDR2 FQGNSA. The CDR3 contains 15 residues. The CDR3 DNA follows: TGTGCCAGCAGCTTAGTGCGGACAGGGAACAATGAGCAGTTCTTC. Translated: CASSLVRTGNNEQFF.

This chain joins TRBV19 and TRBJ1-5; 11 positions match TRBD1. CDR3 length: 17 amino acids. The germline V gene has CDR1 LNHDA and CDR2 SQIVND (reference sequence). Germline trimming cut 3 bases from V and 2 bases from J; bases unmatched to any gene: 6. The CDR3 bases are TGTGCCAGTAGTATCGGACAGGGGGCCGGCGGCAATCAGCCCCAGCATTTT. Protein sequence: CASSIGQGAGGNQPQHF.

This clone showed up just a few times. The rearrangement uses TRBV7-2 and TRBJ1-5; no reliable D call. The CDR3 extends over 14 amino acids. V was cut by 0 bases and J by 11 bases, with 14 bases left in between. CDR1 is SGHTA, CDR2 FQGNSA, per germline. CDR3 loop: CASSLAEGGRAQHF. DNA of the CDR3: TGTGCCAGCAGCTTAGCGGAGGGAGGGAGGGCCCAGCATTTT. The complete variable domain, with remaining parts taken from reference TRBV7-2 and TRBJ1-5, reads GAGVSQSPSNKVTEKGKDVELRCDPISGHTALYWYRQSLGQGLEFLIYFQGNSAPDKSGLPSDRFSAERTGGSVSTLTIQRTQQEDSAVYLCASSLAEGGRAQHFGDGTRLSIL.

V usage is TRBV9 and J usage is TRBJ2-3, with a weak D call TRBD2 (6 bases). The germline V and J ends were trimmed by 3 bases and 0 bases, with 11 bases remaining between them. This CDR3 contains 15 residues. CDR1 and CDR2 from the germline V gene are SGDLS and YYNGEE. CDR3 loop: CASSEGGYSTDTQYF. The CDR3 coding sequence is TGTGCCAGCAGCGAGGGAGGCTACAGCACAGATACGCAGTATTTT.

The rearrangement uses TRBV7-8 and TRBJ1-1, with D perhaps TRBD1 (6 bases). Germline assignment: CDR1 SGHVS and CDR2 FQNEAQ. The CDR3 is made up of 17 amino acids. Between the trimmed V and J ends, which lost 5 bases and 1 base, there was a span of 20 bases. The CDR3 is CASSPWGGPGGNTEAFF. The CDR3 coding sequence is TGTGCCAGCAGCCCCTGGGGGGGCCCCGGGGGGAACACTGAAGCTTTCTTT.

The table lists this clone with a count of one. This chain joins TRBV30 and TRBJ1-2; tentative D call: TRBD1 (6 bases). Germline V gives CDR1 GTSNPN, CDR2 SVGIG (reference sequence). The V and J ends lost 5 bases and 4 bases respectively, with 8 bases between them. The CDR3 extends over 11 amino acids. CDR3 sequence: CAWDRSYGYTF. The CDR3 region has the DNA TGTGCCTGGGACAGGTCCTATGGCTACACCTTC.

About this clone itself: One end of the junction does not line up with germline, which may come from a read error. Here the CDR3 DNA reads TGTGCCAGCAGATGGGACAGTGGACGCAACACCATACATTTT. It specifies CASRWDSGRNTIHF. The chain joins TRBV2 to TRBJ1-3, with 7 positions matching TRBD1. Germline CDR1 and CDR2: SNHLY and FYNNEI. This CDR3 contains 14 residues.

The gene calls are TRBV7-2 and TRBJ1-1; the match to TRBD1 covers 7 bases. In germline, CDR1 is SGHTA, CDR2 FQGNSA. J gave up 6 bases and V 6 bases, and 7 bases lay outside the gene matches. This CDR3 has 13 amino acids. The CDR3 is CASSAGGFPEAFF. The CDR3 DNA reads TGTGCCAGCAGTGCAGGGGGTTTCCCTGAAGCTTTCTTT.

The table lists this clone with a few counts. This chain joins TRBV28 and TRBJ2-2; TRBD1 matches at 8 bases. Trimming took 2 bases from V and 4 from J; bases not matched to a gene: 9. Germline lookup yields CDR1 MDHEN and CDR2 SYDVKM. This CDR3 comprises 17 residues. Written as DNA, the CDR3 is TGTGCCAGCAGTTTAAGGTTGAACAGGGGGGTCACCGGGGAGCTGTTTTTT. This gives the protein CASSLRLNRGVTGELFF.

The rearrangement joins TRBV6-4 to TRBJ2-7, with a tentative D call TRBD1 (5 bases). The CDR3 is made up of 14 amino acids. V gave up 7 bases and J gave up 3 bases, with 16 bases separating them. Germline CDR1 MRHNA, CDR2 SNTAGT. The CDR3, as DNA: TGTGCCAGCACCGTGGGGTCAAGGGGCTACGAGCAGTACTTC. It is translated as CASTVGSRGYEQYF.

V and J are TRBV27 and TRBJ1-1; D not resolved. This CDR3 region has 13 residues. Germline V gene data show CDR1 as MNHEY and CDR2 as SMNVEV (reference sequence). V dropped 2 bases and J dropped 3 bases, with 7 bases sitting between them. The CDR3 region has the DNA TGTGCCAGCAGTTTACGAGGTTACACTGAAGCTTTCTTT. This translates into CASSLRGYTEAFF.

The sample holds a few counts of this clone. The same CDR3 can be traced to other DNA sequences in this sample. The rearrangement uses TRBV10-3 and TRBJ2-3, with 9 bases identical to TRBD1. Germline V CDR1 and CDR2: ENHRY, SYGVKD. This CDR3 comprises 14 residues. Unmatched junction bases numbered 4, after V lost 6 bases and J lost 3 bases. CDR3 coding DNA: TGTGCCATCAGCGGGACAGGGACTACAGATACGCAGTATTTT. This codes for CAISGTGTTDTQYF.

In DNA, the CDR3 is TGTGCCAGCAGTGGATCAGCGGGAGGGGTCCGGGACGAGCAGTACTTC. Translated, it gives CASSGSAGGVRDEQYF. The rearrangement uses TRBV6-1 and TRBJ2-7, with TRBD2 matching over 10 bases. V was pared by 4 bases and J by 5 bases, with 11 bases of the junction left unmatched. This CDR3 contains 16 residues. Germline CDR1 is MNHNS and CDR2 is SASEGT.

This chain uses TRBV28 with TRBJ2-5, with 9 nucleotides matching TRBD1. V was clipped by 3 bases and J by 4 bases; unmatched bases: 12. The CDR3 is made up of 17 amino acids. CDR1 is MDHEN, CDR2 SYDVKM, per germline. The CDR3 DNA is TGTGCCAGCAGTTTTACGGGACAGGGAGGGGGAACAGAGACCCAGTACTTC. Its translation is CASSFTGQGGGTETQYF.